These 27 T cell receptor beta chains came from one sample sequenced in a study of Tregs in tolerant kidney transplant recipients. The nonmyeloablative bone marrow transplants came from related graft donors, with transient mixed chimerism. Some clones are missing from TCRdb's copy, which holds only in-frame ones; the method was immunoSEQ multiplex PCR. Here the sample spans about 64,000 clones, approximately 89% being singletons. Here the sequenced sample was CD4+ T cells from blood (PBMCs), taken 6 months after the transplant. The receptors here all came from a human patient who received a combined kidney and bone marrow transplant. Some T cells may have come from the graft donor.

This chain uses TRBV6-6 with TRBJ2-7, with 9 positions matching TRBD1. The CDR3 is 15 residues long. Looked up from germline, CDR1 is MNHNY and CDR2 is SVGAGI (reference sequence). With V trimmed by 6 bases and J by 2 bases, 8 bases remained unmatched. CDR3 bases: TGTGCCAGCAGATATTGGGACAGGGTGACCTACGAGCAGTACTTC. Protein sequence: CASRYWDRVTYEQYF.

CDR3 DNA sequence: TGTGCCTGGAGTTCCCCGGGAGGGGGCTTGGAGACCCAGTACTTC. This gives the protein CAWSSPGGGLETQYF. The chain combines TRBV30 with TRBJ2-5; a possible D gene is TRBD2 (8 bases). CDR1 is GTSNPN and CDR2 is SVGIG in the germline V gene (reference sequence). The V end lost 2 bases, the J end lost 5 bases, and 18 bases lay between the germline ends. This CDR3 is 15 amino acids long.

The genes are TRBV7-2 and TRBJ2-1; D is unresolved. The CDR3 length is 12 residues. V dropped 4 bases and J dropped 9 bases, with 10 bases sitting between them. Germline V gene data show CDR1 as SGHTA and CDR2 as FQGNSA. CDR3 protein: CASSSNFGEQFF. CDR3 nucleotides: TGTGCCAGCAGCTCCAACTTTGGTGAGCAGTTCTTC.

This sequence joins TRBV23-1 and TRBJ1-1; 8 nucleotides line up with TRBD1. TRBV23-1 is flagged as an ORF with uncertain function. Trimming cost V 0 bases and J 6 bases; bases outside gene matches: 6. The CDR3 sequence is 15 residues long. The CDR3 DNA sequence: TGCGCCAGCAGTCAATCGTTCCAGGGGGCGGCTGAAGCTTTCTTT. This translates into CASSQSFQGAAEAFF.

The chain combines TRBV5-1 with TRBJ1-1; D uncertain. The CDR3 runs to 13 residues. The germline V gene has CDR1 SGHRS and CDR2 YFSETQ. Trimming took off 0 bases at V and 1 base at J, with 4 bases between the two ends. Here the CDR3 DNA reads TGCGCCAGCAGCTTGGACACGAACACTGAAGCTTTCTTT. Amino acids: CASSLDTNTEAFF.

The rearrangement uses TRBV11-2 and TRBJ2-2; a possible D gene is TRBD2 (5 bases). The V gene lost 5 bases and the J gene lost 5 bases, with 12 bases spanning the gap. This CDR3 is 14 amino acids long. Germline values: CDR1 SGHAT, CDR2 FQNNGV. In DNA form, the CDR3 reads TGTGCCAGCAGCATACACGGCGGGACCGGGGAGCTGTTTTTT. It yields the protein CASSIHGGTGELFF.

This chain connects TRBV10-3 to TRBJ2-3, with TRBD2 identical over 7 bases. The ends lost 7 bases at V and 5 bases at J; junction bases unmatched: 12. The CDR3 length is 15 residues. Germline CDR1 is ENHRY and CDR2 is SYGVKD. The chain's CDR3 is CAITVGLAEKDTQYF. In DNA form, the CDR3 reads TGTGCCATCACCGTGGGGCTAGCGGAGAAAGATACGCAGTATTTT.

This rearrangement joins TRBV5-8 to TRBJ2-3; 16 bases match TRBD2. The junction had 1 base not matched to a gene; V was cut back by 2 bases and J by 1 base. Germline V gene lookup returns CDR1 SGHTS and CDR2 YDEGEE. This CDR3 region has 17 residues. Here the CDR3 reads CASSFGTSGGGTDTQYF. The CDR3 coding sequence is TGTGCCAGCAGCTTCGGGACTAGCGGGGGGGGCACAGATACGCAGTATTTT. The entire variable domain, with the rest obtained from reference TRBV5-8 and TRBJ2-3, is as follows: EAGVTQSPTHLIKTRGQQATLRCSPISGHTSVYWYQQALGLGLQFLLWYDEGEERNRGNFPPRFSGRQFPNYSSELNVNALELEDSALYLCASSFGTSGGGTDTQYFGPGTRLTVL.

This chain joins TRBV6-1 and TRBJ2-7; 7 bases are a match to TRBD1. The CDR3 is made up of 15 amino acids. CDR1 MNHNS and CDR2 SASEGT come from the germline V gene. V trimming: 4 bases; J trimming: 2 bases; junction bases outside the gene matches: 8. The CDR3, as DNA: TGTGCCAGCAGTGTAAGACAGGGTCGGGCCTACGAGCAGTACTTC. Translated, it gives CASSVRQGRAYEQYF.

The chain combines TRBV5-1 with TRBJ2-1; TRBD2 agrees at 11 bases. The germline V gene encodes CDR1 SGHRS and CDR2 YFSETQ. The CDR3 is 16 amino acids. After removal of 4 bases from V and 5 bases from J, the junction contained 8 bases not matched to a gene. The CDR3 is CASSPNSGGANNEQFF. CDR3 nucleotides: TGCGCCAGCAGCCCAAATAGCGGGGGGGCCAACAATGAGCAGTTCTTC.

In this sample, this clone turned up once. The chain joins TRBV6-1 to TRBJ1-2, with D possibly TRBD1 on 5 matching bases. The CDR3 runs 13 residues. The V and J ends lost 4 bases and 8 bases respectively, with 14 bases between them. Germline assignment: CDR1 MNHNS and CDR2 SASEGT. The CDR3 is CASSVSGGAGYTF. CDR3 DNA sequence: TGTGCCAGCAGTGTGAGCGGAGGGGCCGGCTACACCTTC.

The V call is TRBV11-2, the J call TRBJ2-7; 10 nucleotides align to TRBD2. V lost 5 bases and J lost 1; bases outside the gene matches: 2. The length of the CDR3 is 14 residues. Germline V gene sequence: CDR1 SGHAT, CDR2 FQNNGV. The CDR3 DNA follows: TGTGCCAGCAGCAAACTAGCGGGATCCTACGAGCAGTACTTC. Protein: CASSKLAGSYEQYF.

The chain combines TRBV7-9 with TRBJ2-3; 8 bases are shared with TRBD1. Trimming took 5 bases from V and 0 from J; bases not matched to a gene: 10. The V gene's germline CDR1 is SEHNR and CDR2 FQNEAQ (reference sequence). This CDR3 has 17 residues. The CDR3 DNA is TGTGCCAGCAGCCGACTTGGACAGGGCACTAGCACAGATACGCAGTATTTT. Translation gives CASSRLGQGTSTDTQYF. The full variable domain, in which reference TRBV7-9 and TRBJ2-3 provide the parts outside the CDR3, is DTGVSQNPRHKITKRGQNVTFRCDPISEHNRLYWYRQTLGQGPEFLTYFQNEAQLEKSRLLSDRFSAERPKGSFSTLEIQRTEQGDSAMYLCASSRLGQGTSTDTQYFGPGTRLTVL.

Here the CDR3 reads CASNPGSSSYEQYF. CDR3 bases: TGTGCCAGCAATCCAGGGTCCAGCTCCTACGAGCAGTACTTC. V and J are TRBV6-6 and TRBJ2-7; TRBD1 is a possible D gene (5 bases). This CDR3 region has 14 residues. V was shortened by 7 bases and J by 0 bases, with 13 bases between the two germline ends. Germline V gene lookup returns CDR1 MNHNY and CDR2 SVGAGI (reference sequence).

The CDR3 DNA sequence: TGTGCCAGCAGTTACTCTGGCAGGCAAGAGACCCAGTACTTC. This encodes CASSYSGRQETQYF. This rearrangement joins TRBV6-5 to TRBJ2-5; D ambiguous. CDR3 length: 14 amino acids. CDR1 MNHEY and CDR2 SVGAGI come from the germline V gene. V lost 0 bases to trimming and J lost 2 bases, with 7 bases between them.

V is TRBV5-1 and J is TRBJ1-1; 9 nucleotides line up with TRBD1. The J segment lost 11 bases and the V segment lost 3 bases, leaving 5 bases of the junction unmatched. The germline V gene encodes CDR1 SGHRS and CDR2 YFSETQ. The CDR3 covers 12 residues. The CDR3 loop is CASSWDRVFAFF. CDR3 nucleotides: TGCGCCAGCAGCTGGGACAGGGTATTTGCTTTCTTT.

The J gene is TRBJ1-3, the V gene TRBV6-5; D gene ambiguous. V was trimmed by 0 bases and J by 2 bases, leaving 8 bases between them. Germline CDR1 is MNHEY and CDR2 is SVGAGI. The CDR3 spans 15 residues. CDR3 residues: CASSYSQDAGNTIYF. CDR3 nucleotide sequence: TGTGCCAGCAGTTACTCCCAGGATGCTGGAAACACCATATATTTT.

The chain links TRBV18 to TRBJ2-3, with 11 bases matching TRBD2. Germline V lookup: CDR1 KGHSH, CDR2 LQKENI. The J segment lost 2 bases and the V segment lost 3 bases, leaving 4 bases of the junction unmatched. There are 16 residues in the CDR3. The CDR3 is CASSPRLAGLTDTQYF. Written as DNA, the CDR3 is TGTGCCAGCTCACCCAGACTAGCGGGGCTCACAGATACGCAGTATTTT.

The rearrangement uses TRBV27 and TRBJ1-1; TRBD1 aligns across 7 bases. Germline lookup yields CDR1 MNHEY and CDR2 SMNVEV (reference sequence). The CDR3 is 14 residues long. The V segment lost 6 bases and the J segment 3 bases; nucleotides outside the gene matches: 7. The CDR3 sequence is CASSPFTGDTEAFF. In DNA form, the CDR3 reads TGTGCCAGCAGCCCATTTACAGGGGACACTGAAGCTTTCTTT.

The chain carries TRBV7-2 and TRBJ1-2, with a possible D match to TRBD1 (5 bases). The CDR3 contains 13 residues. Germline CDR1 is SGHTA and CDR2 is FQGNSA. The V end was cut by 3 bases, the J end by 2 bases, with 7 bases between. CDR3 region: CASSLRQNYGYTF. In nucleotides, the CDR3 is TGTGCCAGCAGCTTGCGACAGAACTATGGCTACACCTTC.

This chain links TRBV9 with TRBJ2-1; D gene uncertain. The CDR3 consists of 15 residues. CDR1 SGDLS and CDR2 YYNGEE come from the germline V gene. The ends were cut back, 0 bases at V and 8 bases at J, with 15 bases in the middle. CDR3 region: CASSVVSALWYEQFF. CDR3 DNA sequence: TGTGCCAGCAGCGTAGTGAGCGCCCTTTGGTATGAGCAGTTCTTC.

The V call is TRBV7-2, the J call TRBJ2-7; D remains unclear. The CDR3 is 13 residues long. Trimming left V 5 bases short and J 0 bases short, with 8 bases between. Looked up from germline, CDR1 is SGHTA and CDR2 is FQGNSA. CDR3 nucleotides: TGTGCCAGCAGCCCACACGCCTCCTACGAGCAGTACTTC. Its translation is CASSPHASYEQYF. Full variable domain (remainder filled in from reference TRBV7-2 and TRBJ2-7): GAGVSQSPSNKVTEKGKDVELRCDPISGHTALYWYRQSLGQGLEFLIYFQGNSAPDKSGLPSDRFSAERTGGSVSTLTIQRTQQEDSAVYLCASSPHASYEQYFGPGTRLTVT.

This clone appeared once. J is TRBJ2-2 and V is TRBV9; D is ambiguous. The CDR3 runs 15 residues. Per germline, CDR1 SGDLS and CDR2 YYNGEE. Trimming removed 3 bases from V and 3 bases from J, with 12 bases in between. The CDR3 bases are TGTGCCAGCAGCGATCGCAGCACAGACACCGGGGAGCTGTTTTTT. It codes for CASSDRSTDTGELFF.

This clone has only a few counts. The rearrangement uses TRBV7-2 and TRBJ1-2; D perhaps matches TRBD1 (6 bases). V lost 4 bases to trimming and J lost 6 bases, with 15 bases between them. This CDR3 region has 14 residues. Germline V gives CDR1 SGHTA, CDR2 FQGNSA. The CDR3 bases are TGTGCCAGCAGCTCACCGGGACAACCAAATGGCTACACCTTC. Protein product: CASSSPGQPNGYTF.

V is TRBV5-6 and J is TRBJ1-5, with D possibly being TRBD1 (6 bases). Germline lookup yields CDR1 SGHDT and CDR2 YYEEEE. The CDR3 spans 14 residues. Trimming left V 4 bases short and J 7 bases short, with 15 bases between. DNA for the CDR3: TGTGCCAGCAGCAGCCCGGGACAAATACAGCCCCAGCATTTT. Its protein product is CASSSPGQIQPQHF.

V gene TRBV7-9 combines with J gene TRBJ2-3, with 9 positions matching TRBD2. V lost 5 bases and J lost 2; bases outside the gene matches: 5. The CDR3 covers 15 residues. CDR1 is SEHNR and CDR2 is FQNEAQ in the germline V gene (reference sequence). The CDR3 is CASSRGGAFTDTQYF. The CDR3 nucleotides are TGTGCCAGCAGCCGCGGGGGGGCTTTCACAGATACGCAGTATTTT.

In this sample, this clone turned up a few times. The chain couples TRBV11-3 to TRBJ1-1; perhaps TRBD1 as D (5 bases). V lost 1 base and J lost 0, with 9 bases in between. The CDR3 runs to 15 residues. Germline loops: CDR1 SGHNT, CDR2 YENEEA. The CDR3 DNA follows: TGTGCCAGCAGCTTAGGGGACTATATGAACACTGAAGCTTTCTTT. Translating gives CASSLGDYMNTEAFF.